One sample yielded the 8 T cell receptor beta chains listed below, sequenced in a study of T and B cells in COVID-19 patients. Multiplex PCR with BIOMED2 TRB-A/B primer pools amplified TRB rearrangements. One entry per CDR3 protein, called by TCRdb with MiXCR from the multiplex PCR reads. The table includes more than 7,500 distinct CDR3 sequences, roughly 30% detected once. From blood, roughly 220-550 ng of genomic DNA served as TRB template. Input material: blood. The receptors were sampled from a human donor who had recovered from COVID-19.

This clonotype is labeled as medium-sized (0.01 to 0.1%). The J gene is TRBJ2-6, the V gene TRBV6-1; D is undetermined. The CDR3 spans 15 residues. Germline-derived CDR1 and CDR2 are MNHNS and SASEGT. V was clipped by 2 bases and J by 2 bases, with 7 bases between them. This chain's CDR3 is CASSELWAGANVLTF. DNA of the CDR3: TGTGCCAGCAGTGAACTCTGGGCTGGGGCCAACGTCCTGACTTTC.

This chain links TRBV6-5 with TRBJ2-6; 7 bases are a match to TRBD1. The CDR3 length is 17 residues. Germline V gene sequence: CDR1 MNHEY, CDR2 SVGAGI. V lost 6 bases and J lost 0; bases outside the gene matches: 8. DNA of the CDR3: TGTGCCAGCAGGCGACAGGGTTCGGCCTCTGGGGCCAACGTCCTGACTTTC. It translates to CASRRQGSASGANVLTF.

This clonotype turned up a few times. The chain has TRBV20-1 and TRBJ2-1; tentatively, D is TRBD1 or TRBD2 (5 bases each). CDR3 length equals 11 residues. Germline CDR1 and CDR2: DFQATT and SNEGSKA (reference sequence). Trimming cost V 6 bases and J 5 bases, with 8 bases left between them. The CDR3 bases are TGCAGTGCGGGGGATAACAATGAGCAGTTCTTC. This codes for CSAGDNNEQFF.

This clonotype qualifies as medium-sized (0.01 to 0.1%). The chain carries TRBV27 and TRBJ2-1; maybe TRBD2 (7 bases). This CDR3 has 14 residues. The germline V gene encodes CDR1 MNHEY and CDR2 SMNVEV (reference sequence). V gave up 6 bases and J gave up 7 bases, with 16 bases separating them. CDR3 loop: CASSPGGPGNEQFF. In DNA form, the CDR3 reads TGTGCCAGCAGCCCCGGGGGGCCCGGGAATGAGCAGTTCTTC.

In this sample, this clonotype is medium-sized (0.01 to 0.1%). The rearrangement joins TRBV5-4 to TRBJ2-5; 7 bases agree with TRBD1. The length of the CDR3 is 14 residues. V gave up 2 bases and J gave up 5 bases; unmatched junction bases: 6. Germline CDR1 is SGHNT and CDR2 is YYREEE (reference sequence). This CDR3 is CASSFTGVEETQYF. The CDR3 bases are TGTGCCAGCAGCTTTACAGGGGTTGAGGAGACCCAGTACTTC.

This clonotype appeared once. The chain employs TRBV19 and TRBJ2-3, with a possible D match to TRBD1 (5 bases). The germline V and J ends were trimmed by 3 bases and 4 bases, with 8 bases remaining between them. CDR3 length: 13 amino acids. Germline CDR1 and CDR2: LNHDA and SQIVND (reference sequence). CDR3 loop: CASSMQGADTQYF. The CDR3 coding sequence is TGTGCCAGTAGTATGCAGGGCGCAGATACGCAGTATTTT.

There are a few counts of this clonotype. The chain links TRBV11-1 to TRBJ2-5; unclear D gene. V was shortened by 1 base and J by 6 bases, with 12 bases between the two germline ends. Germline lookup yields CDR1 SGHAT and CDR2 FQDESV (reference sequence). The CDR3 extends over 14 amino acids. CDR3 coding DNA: TGTGCCAGCAGCTTAGTGAATGACGCTCAGACCCAGTACTTC. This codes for CASSLVNDAQTQYF.

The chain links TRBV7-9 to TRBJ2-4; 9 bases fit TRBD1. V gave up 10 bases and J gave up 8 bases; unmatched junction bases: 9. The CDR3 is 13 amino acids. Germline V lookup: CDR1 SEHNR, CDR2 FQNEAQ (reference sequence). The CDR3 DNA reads TGTGCCATGTCGTTGGGGGACAGGGACATTCAGTACTTC. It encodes CAMSLGDRDIQYF.